This is a list of T cell receptor beta chains from one sample in a study of blood T cell repertoires in COVID-19. Clones were sequenced by immunoSEQ multiplex PCR, and TCRdb holds only the in-frame ones, with some missing. Counted here are 320,000 or so clones, more than 85% occurring once; the ten biggest clones make up more than 1%. The sequenced material came from PBMCs or T cells enriched from blood (not recorded which). The receptor source for this set is a woman aged 25 to 39 who had recovered from COVID-19. The CDR3 runs from the conserved cysteine through the conserved F or W. Each record gives: clone size, D gene, V gene, J gene, CDR3 length, CDR3 DNA, CDR3 protein. A D gene is named only where the DNA matches it firmly. Clone size is given for some rows only: seen once, a few or many times, or a class if the clone is expanded.

>NA|TRBD2|TRBV30|TRBJ2-1|14
TGTGCCTGGAGTACTAGCGGGGGGGCCGGTGAGCAGTTCTTC
CAWSTSGGAGEQFF
>NA|NA|TRBV6-1|TRBJ1-5|15
TGTGCCAGCAGTGACCCCACGAGGGGCAATCAGCCCCAGCATTTT
CASSDPTRGNQPQHF
>NA|NA|TRBV15|TRBJ2-3|14
TGTGCCACCAGCAGGGAACAGGTTCCGGATACGCAGTATTTT
CATSREQVPDTQYF
>NA|TRBD1|TRBV28|TRBJ2-7|13
TGTGCCAGCAGGGGACAGGGGCCCTACGAGCAGTACTTC
CASRGQGPYEQYF
>NA|NA|TRBV5-1|TRBJ2-5|14
TGCGCCAGCAGCCTGTCGAGATCGGGGGAGACCCAGTACTTC
CASSLSRSGETQYF
>few|TRBD1|TRBV9|TRBJ1-3|16
TGTGCCAGCAGTGCCCGGACAGGGGGCTCTGGAAACACCATATATTTT
CASSARTGGSGNTIYF
>NA|TRBD1|TRBV13|TRBJ2-7|15
TGTGCCAGCAGCTCGAACAGGGGGCGCGGTTACGAGCAGTACTTC
CASSSNRGRGYEQYF
>NA|NA|TRBV6-1|TRBJ2-3|16
TGTGCCAGCAGTGAGACCCTTCCTACCCGCGGGAATACGCAGTATTTT
CASSETLPTRGNTQYF
>NA|TRBD2|TRBV30|TRBJ2-3|15
TGTGCCTGGTCAAGGACTAGCGGTCGCACAGATACGCAGTATTTT
CAWSRTSGRTDTQYF
>NA|NA|TRBV4-1|TRBJ1-2|14
TGCGCCAGCAGCCAAGGGGTGGACTCAGATGGCTACACCTTC
CASSQGVDSDGYTF
>NA|TRBD1|TRBV2|TRBJ1-1|14
TGTGCCAGTGGACAGGGAGGGCCCAACACTGAAGCTTTCTTT
CASGQGGPNTEAFF
>NA|TRBD2|TRBV28|TRBJ2-3|17
TGTGCCAGCAGCACCAACCCGGGGGGAACCTTCACAGATACGCAGTATTTT
CASSTNPGGTFTDTQYF
>NA|TRBD2|TRBV28|TRBJ2-6|18
TGTGCCAGCAGTTTCTCACTAGCGGTGTACTCTGGGGCCAACGTCCTGACTTTC
CASSFSLAVYSGANVLTF
>NA|TRBD1|TRBV12-5|TRBJ2-7|11
TGTGCTAGTGGACCAGGGGGCGTGCTGTACTTC
CASGPGGVLYF
>NA|TRBD2|TRBV19|TRBJ2-6|18
TGTGCCAGTAGTTCGCCCGGGACTAGCCTGGTTGGGGCCAACGTCCTGACTTTC
CASSSPGTSLVGANVLTF
>NA|NA|TRBV27|TRBJ2-7|17
TGTGCCAGCAGTACCACCCCTTCCATCCAAGGGGCCTACGAGCAGTACTTC
CASSTTPSIQGAYEQYF
>NA|TRBD1|TRBV28|TRBJ1-4|20
TGTGCCAGCAGTTTATGCGGGGGGGACAGGGTTCCCCCTACTAATGAAAAACTGTTTTTT
CASSLCGGDRVPPTNEKLFF
>NA|NA|TRBV5-6|TRBJ2-3|14
TGTGCCAGCAGCTTGGGTCGGGGCACAGATACGCAGTATTTT
CASSLGRGTDTQYF
>NA|NA|TRBV10-1|TRBJ1-2|15
TGCGCCAGCAGCCCGGGACACTTGGCTAACTATGGCTACACCTTC
CASSPGHLANYGYTF
>NA|NA|TRBV6-5|TRBJ1-4|14
TGTGCCAGCAGAGCCCGACAGAGCAATGAAAAACTGTTTTTT
CASRARQSNEKLFF
>NA|NA|TRBV15|TRBJ1-5|13
TGTGCCACCAGCAGGGACAGTGATCAGCCCCAGCATTTT
CATSRDSDQPQHF
>NA|TRBD1|TRBV7-2|TRBJ1-2|13
TGTGCCAGCAGCGCTGACAGGGGATATGGCTACACCTTC
CASSADRGYGYTF
>NA|TRBD2|TRBV29-1|TRBJ2-5|13
TGCAGCGTTGAGACGGGGGGGCAAGAGACCCAGTACTTC
CSVETGGQETQYF
>NA|NA|TRBV28|TRBJ2-7|14
TGTGCCAGCAGGGAGGGCTCAGGGACCTACGAGCAGTACTTC
CASREGSGTYEQYF
>NA|TRBD1|TRBV5-1|TRBJ1-1|13
TGCGCCAGCAGCTTGGGACAGGGCTATGAAGCTTTCTTT
CASSLGQGYEAFF
>NA|NA|TRBV13|TRBJ2-1|12
TGTGCCAGCAGCCGAAACAGGAATGAGCAGTTCTTC
CASSRNRNEQFF
>NA|NA|TRBV2|TRBJ2-2|14
TGTGCCAGCAGCCAGGGACACCTCACCGGGGAGCTGTTTTTT
CASSQGHLTGELFF
>NA|TRBD1|TRBV27|TRBJ1-5|15
TGTGCCAGCAGTTTAAAGGCAGGGGGCCTTCAGCCCCAGCATTTT
CASSLKAGGLQPQHF
>many|NA|TRBV2|TRBJ2-7|14
TGTGCCAGCAGTGAAACGAGAGTGAACTACGAGCAGTACTTC
CASSETRVNYEQYF
>NA|NA|TRBV11-2|TRBJ1-3|15
TGTGCCAGCAGCTTAGACAGGCCTTCTGGAAACACCATATATTTT
CASSLDRPSGNTIYF
>NA|NA|TRBV28|TRBJ2-7|13
TGTGCCAGCAGCCCAGGGCAAAGCTACGAGCAGTACTTC
CASSPGQSYEQYF
>once|NA|TRBV24-1|TRBJ1-2|16
TGTGCCACCAGTGATTCCGACGGAGGTCTTAACTATGGCTACACCTTC
CATSDSDGGLNYGYTF
>NA|TRBD1|TRBV5-1|TRBJ2-2|16
TGCGCCAGCAGCTCGAACAGGGGGCTTAACACCGGGGAGCTGTTTTTT
CASSSNRGLNTGELFF
>NA|TRBD1|TRBV29-1|TRBJ1-1|14
TGCAGCGTTAGGGGGCAGGGGGGTAGTGATGAAGCTTTCTTT
CSVRGQGGSDEAFF
>NA|TRBD1|TRBV6-1|TRBJ1-3|15
TGTGCCAGCAGGGAAGGACAGGGCTCTGGAAACACCATATATTTT
CASREGQGSGNTIYF
>NA|NA|TRBV7-6|TRBJ2-1|16
TGTGCCAGCAGCTTAGCTAGGGGGGGGGCCTACAATGAGCAGTTCTTC
CASSLARGGAYNEQFF
>NA|TRBD1|TRBV30|TRBJ2-3|15
TGTGCCTGGGATACAGGGGGACCTAGCACAGATACGCAGTATTTT
CAWDTGGPSTDTQYF
>NA|TRBD1|TRBV5-1|TRBJ2-5|15
TGCGCCAGCAGCCCTAACAGACAGGGTCGAGAGACCCAGTACTTC
CASSPNRQGRETQYF